Each of the 7 T cell receptor beta chains below was sequenced from the same sample in a study of T cells in Graves' hyperthyroidism and ophthalmopathy. Amplified TCR beta CDR3 regions came from RNA transcripts. In the first-round RT-PCR of the TCR CDR3, the HTBI primer set was used. TCRdb recomputed calls from the multiplex PCR reads with MiXCR, one row per CDR3 protein. The table has a few hundred thousand distinct CDR3 sequences, about 14% seen once; the top ten hold more than 5%. Sequencing used blood. The source is a woman younger than 45 with Graves' hyperthyroidism that later progressed to Graves' ophthalmopathy.

This clonotype was seen ten or more times. This chain uses TRBV6-2 or TRBV6-3 with TRBJ1-5; 10 bases map to TRBD1. The CDR3 has 16 amino acids. The J segment lost 6 bases and the V segment lost 2 bases, leaving 7 bases of the junction unmatched. Germline V gives CDR1 MNHEY, CDR2 SVGEGT. In nucleotides, the CDR3 is TGTGCCAGCAGTTACAGGGACAGGGGTTACTTTCAGCCCCAGCATTTT. This gives the protein CASSYRDRGYFQPQHF.

The chain links TRBV3-1 to TRBJ1-1, with D unresolved. V was clipped by 4 bases and J by 7 bases, with 19 bases between them. This CDR3 contains 15 residues. In germline, CDR1 is LGHDT, CDR2 YNNKEL (reference sequence). The CDR3 DNA follows: TGTGCCAGCAGCCGCGGAATTTGGGGTGCCGGTGAAGCTTTCTTT. Amino acid sequence: CASSRGIWGAGEAFF.

The chain couples TRBV30 to TRBJ2-2; D may be TRBD2 (5 bases). Deletions cut 4 bases from V and 3 bases from J, with 12 bases between. The V gene's germline CDR1 is GTSNPN and CDR2 SVGIG (reference sequence). The CDR3 sequence is 14 residues long. The CDR3 here is CAWTWRVDTGELFF. The CDR3 nucleotides are TGTGCCTGGACCTGGCGGGTGGACACCGGGGAGCTGTTTTTT.

This clonotype was seen more than once but under ten times. V is TRBV7-6 and J is TRBJ2-7; possibly TRBD1 or TRBD2 for D (5 bases each). The V gene's germline CDR1 is SGHVS and CDR2 FNYEAQ. The CDR3 loop spans 18 amino acids. Between the trimmed V and J ends, which lost 4 bases and 6 bases, there was a span of 28 bases. As DNA, the CDR3 is TGTGCCAGCAGCTCGCGGCCGGGGCAGGCCCTTATCCCCTTCGAGCAGTACTTC. Translated, it gives CASSSRPGQALIPFEQYF.

This clonotype was detected many times. CDR3 nucleotide sequence: TGTGCCTGGAGCACTGCAGGGAACACTGAAGCTTTCTTT. This sequence encodes CAWSTAGNTEAFF. V usage is TRBV30 and J usage is TRBJ1-1; D uncertain. V lost 3 bases to trimming and J lost 1 base, with 9 bases between them. The CDR3 totals 13 residues. The germline gives CDR1 GTSNPN, CDR2 SVGIG (reference sequence). Full variable domain (missing parts from reference TRBV30 and TRBJ1-1): SQTIHQWPATLVQPVGSPLSLECTVEGTSNPNLYWYRQAAGRGLQLLFYSVGIGQISSEVPQNLSASRPQDRQFILSSKKLLLSDSGFYLCAWSTAGNTEAFFGQGTRLTVV.

This chain connects TRBV5-1 to TRBJ2-7; D remains unclear. From germline, CDR1 is SGHRS and CDR2 YFSETQ. The CDR3 contains 12 residues. Trimming took 4 bases from V and 4 from J, leaving 9 bases between them. The CDR3 coding sequence is TGCGCCAGCAGCGCAAGCGAATACGAGCAGTACTTC. Translated, it gives CASSASEYEQYF.

Concerning this clonotype: With a much larger clone just one base away, this may be a read error. The rearrangement links TRBV30 to TRBJ1-2; possible D gene TRBD1, 5 bases. The V end lost 0 bases, the J end lost 1 base, and 15 bases lay between the germline ends. Per the germline V gene, CDR1 is GTSNPN and CDR2 is SVGIG (reference sequence). The CDR3 is 16 residues long. The CDR3 is CAWSVSGWGRNYGYTF. CDR3 DNA sequence: TGTGCCTGGAGTGTATCCGGGTGGGGCCGTAACTATGGCTACACCTTC. Variable domain in full (rest from reference TRBV30 and TRBJ1-2): SQTIHQWPATLVQPVGSPLSLECTVEGTSNPNLYWYRQAAGRGLQLLFYSVGIGQISSEVPQNLSASRPQDRQFILSSKKLLLSDSGFYLCAWSVSGWGRNYGYTFGSGTRLTVV.